This T cell receptor beta chain emerged from a study of blood T cell repertoires in COVID-19. Study-level information: Acute-phase and convalescent COVID-19 samples originated in the United States, Italy and Spain. PBMCs, B-cell-depleted T cells, or T cells were the source of the cDNA or gDNA that made up the material.

Source study methods: Amplification from reference gene primers served as the basis for estimated nucleated cell counts. Sequenced by immunoSEQ multiplex PCR; TCRdb stores in-frame clones only, minus some. The D gene and trimming were derived from the DNA, and the V and J assignments and clone size from that table. The repertoire holds roughly 150,000 clones, with 78% as singletons. CDR3 length equals 13 residues. Germline assignment: CDR1 LGHDT and CDR2 YNNKEL (reference sequence). Trimming removed 3 bases from V and 5 bases from J, with 10 bases in between. The origin of this receptor is a woman older than 75 with acute or convalescent COVID-19. Sequenced: peripheral blood. V and J are TRBV3-1 (or the pseudogene TRBV3-2) and TRBJ1-1; weak D call: TRBD1 (5 bases). The CDR3 nucleotides are TGTGCCAGCAGCCAGCGCCAGGGAACTGAAGCTTTCTTT. Translating gives CASSQRQGTEAFF.